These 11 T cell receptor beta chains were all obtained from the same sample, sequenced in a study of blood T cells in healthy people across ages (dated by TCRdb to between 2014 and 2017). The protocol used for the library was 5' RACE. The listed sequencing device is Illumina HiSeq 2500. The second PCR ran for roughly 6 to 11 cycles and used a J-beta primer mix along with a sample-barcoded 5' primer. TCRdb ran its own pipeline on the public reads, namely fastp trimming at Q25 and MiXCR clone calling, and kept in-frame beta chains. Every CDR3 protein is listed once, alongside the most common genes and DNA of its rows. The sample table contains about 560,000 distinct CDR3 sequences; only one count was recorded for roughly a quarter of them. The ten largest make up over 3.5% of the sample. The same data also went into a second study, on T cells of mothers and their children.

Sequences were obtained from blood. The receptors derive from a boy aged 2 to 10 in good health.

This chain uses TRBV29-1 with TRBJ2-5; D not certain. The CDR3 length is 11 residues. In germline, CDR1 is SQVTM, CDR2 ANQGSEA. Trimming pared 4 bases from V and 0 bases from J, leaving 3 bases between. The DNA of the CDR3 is TGCAGCGTTGGAGACCAAGAGACCCAGTACTTC. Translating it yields CSVGDQETQYF. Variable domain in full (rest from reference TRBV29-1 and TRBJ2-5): SAVISQKPSRDICQRGTSLTIQCQVDSQVTMMFWYRQQPGQSLTLIATANQGSEATYESGFVIDKFPISRPNLTFSTLTVSNMSPEDSSIYLCSVGDQETQYFGPGTRLLVL.

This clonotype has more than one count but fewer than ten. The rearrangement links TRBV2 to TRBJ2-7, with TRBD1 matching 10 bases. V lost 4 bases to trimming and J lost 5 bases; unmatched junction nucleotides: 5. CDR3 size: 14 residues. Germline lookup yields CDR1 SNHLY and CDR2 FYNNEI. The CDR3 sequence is CASSVGTGAHEQYF. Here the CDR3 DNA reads TGTGCCAGCAGTGTGGGGACAGGGGCCCACGAGCAGTACTTC.

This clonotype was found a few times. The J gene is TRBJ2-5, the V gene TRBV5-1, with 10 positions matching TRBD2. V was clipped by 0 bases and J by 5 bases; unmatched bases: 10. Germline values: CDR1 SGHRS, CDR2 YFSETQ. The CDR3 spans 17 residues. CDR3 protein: CASSLGMASGRLETQYF. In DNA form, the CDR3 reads TGCGCCAGCAGCTTGGGGATGGCTAGCGGGAGATTGGAGACCCAGTACTTC.

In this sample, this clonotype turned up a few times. The CDR3 sequence is CSAQRPSYNEQFF. CDR3 DNA sequence: TGCAGTGCCCAAAGGCCCTCCTACAATGAGCAGTTCTTC. The chain recombines TRBV20-1 with TRBJ2-1; D gene ambiguous. Trimming removed 6 bases at V and 0 bases at J, with 9 bases between. In germline, CDR1 is DFQATT, CDR2 SNEGSKA (reference sequence). The CDR3 contains 13 residues.

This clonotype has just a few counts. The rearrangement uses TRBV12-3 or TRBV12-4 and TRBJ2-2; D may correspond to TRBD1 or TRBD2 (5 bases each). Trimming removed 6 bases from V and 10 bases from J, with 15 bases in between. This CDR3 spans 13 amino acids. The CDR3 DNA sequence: TGTGCCAGCAGCACGTGGGGGTCGGCGGAGCTGTTTTTT. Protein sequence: CASSTWGSAELFF.

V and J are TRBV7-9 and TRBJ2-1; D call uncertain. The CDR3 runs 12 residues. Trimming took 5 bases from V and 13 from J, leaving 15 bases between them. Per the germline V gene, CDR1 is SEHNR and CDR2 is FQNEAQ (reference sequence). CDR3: CASSPLTALQFF. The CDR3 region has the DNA TGTGCCAGCAGCCCGCTAACGGCCTTACAGTTCTTC.

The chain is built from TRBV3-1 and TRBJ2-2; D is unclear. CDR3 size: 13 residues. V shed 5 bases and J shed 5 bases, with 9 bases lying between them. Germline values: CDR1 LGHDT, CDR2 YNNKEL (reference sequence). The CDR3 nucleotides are TGTGCCAGCAGCATGGTCCCGACCGGGGAGCTGTTTTTT. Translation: CASSMVPTGELFF.

The CDR3 coding sequence is TGTGCCAGCAGCTCGACTAGCGGGAGTATTGGCACCCAGTACTTC. It encodes CASSSTSGSIGTQYF. The chain employs TRBV5-4 and TRBJ2-5; the match to TRBD2 covers 12 bases. This CDR3 has 15 residues. Trimming removed 3 bases from V and 8 bases from J; junction bases left unmatched: 8. Per the germline V gene, CDR1 is SGHNT and CDR2 is YYREEE (reference sequence).

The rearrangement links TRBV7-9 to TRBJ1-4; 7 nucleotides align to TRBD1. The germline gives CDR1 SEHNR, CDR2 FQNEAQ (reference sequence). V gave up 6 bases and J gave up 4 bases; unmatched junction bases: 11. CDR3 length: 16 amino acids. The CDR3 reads CASSYKRQGVNEKLFF. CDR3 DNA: TGTGCCAGCAGTTACAAGAGACAGGGCGTTAATGAAAAACTGTTTTTT.

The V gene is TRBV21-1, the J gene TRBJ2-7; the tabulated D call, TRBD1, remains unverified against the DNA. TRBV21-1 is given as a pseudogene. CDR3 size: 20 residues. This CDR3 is CASSTRAMGDSGGLPYEQYF. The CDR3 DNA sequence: TGTGCCAGCAGCACCAGGGCCATGGGCGACAGTGGGGGCCTCCCCTACGAGCAGTACTTC.

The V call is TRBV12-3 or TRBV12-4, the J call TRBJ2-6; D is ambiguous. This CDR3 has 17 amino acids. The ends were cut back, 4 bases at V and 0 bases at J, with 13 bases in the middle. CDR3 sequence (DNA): TGTGCCAGCAGTTCCACATCACCGGACTCTGGGGCCAACGTCCTGACTTTC. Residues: CASSSTSPDSGANVLTF.